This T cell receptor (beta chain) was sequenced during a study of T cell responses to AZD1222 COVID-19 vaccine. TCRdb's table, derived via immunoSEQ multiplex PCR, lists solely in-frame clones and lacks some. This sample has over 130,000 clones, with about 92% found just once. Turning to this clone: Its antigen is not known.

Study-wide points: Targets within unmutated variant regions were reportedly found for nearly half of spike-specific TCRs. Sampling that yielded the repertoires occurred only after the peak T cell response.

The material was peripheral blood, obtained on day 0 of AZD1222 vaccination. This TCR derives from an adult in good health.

CDR3 loop: CASSPVSEAFF. CDR3 nucleotides: TGTGCCAGCAGTCCGGTTAGTGAAGCTTTCTTT. The chain combines TRBV6-5 with TRBJ1-1; D gene unclear. Trimming pared 5 bases from V and 7 bases from J, leaving 8 bases between. The CDR3 is made up of 11 amino acids. Germline V gene sequence: CDR1 MNHEY, CDR2 SVGAGI.